Listed here are 8 T cell receptor beta chains from one sample, sequenced in a study of PD-1 blockade in classical Hodgkin lymphoma. With no exception, relapse followed autologous stem cell transplantation in all patients, and brentuximab vedotin exposure varied. Measured with immunoSEQ multiplex PCR; TCRdb has only the in-frame clones, and not every one. Counted here are fewer than 80,000 clones, around 75% occurring once; the ten biggest clones make up roughly 9.1%. The sample was peripheral blood mononuclear cells (PBMCs), taken before the second cycle of nivolumab. Receptor source: a human donor with classical Hodgkin lymphoma.

The V gene is TRBV30, the J gene TRBJ1-6; TRBD1 matches 8 bases. The V gene's germline CDR1 is GTSNPN and CDR2 SVGIG (reference sequence). There are 14 residues in the CDR3. J lost 8 bases, V lost 0 bases, and 3 bases had no gene match. The CDR3 protein is CAWSVGTGDSPLHF. The CDR3, as DNA: TGTGCCTGGAGTGTCGGGACAGGAGATTCACCCCTCCACTTT.

V is TRBV9 and J is TRBJ1-3, with D tentatively TRBD1 (5 bases). From germline, CDR1 is SGDLS and CDR2 YYNGEE. V was clipped by 3 bases and J by 1 base, with 14 bases between them. There are 16 residues in the CDR3. The CDR3 spells CASSEGSKGSGNTIYF. CDR3 DNA: TGTGCCAGCAGCGAGGGTAGCAAGGGGTCTGGAAACACCATATATTTT.

This chain links TRBV12-5 with TRBJ2-5; weak D call: TRBD2 (6 bases). Germline V gene lookup returns CDR1 LGHNT and CDR2 FRNRAP. The V end lost 0 bases, the J end lost 5 bases, and 19 bases lay between the germline ends. This CDR3 is 17 amino acids long. CDR3 in DNA: TGTGCTAGTGGTTTGGTACTTAGCGGCGCCCTATCGGAGACCCAGTACTTC. The encoded protein is CASGLVLSGALSETQYF.

The chain links TRBV6-5 to TRBJ2-1, with TRBD1 matching over 7 bases. After removal of 4 bases from V and 6 bases from J, the junction contained 3 bases not matched to a gene. The CDR3 sequence is 13 residues long. Per the germline V gene, CDR1 is MNHEY and CDR2 is SVGAGI. The CDR3 region is CASSSGQPNEQFF. The CDR3, as DNA: TGTGCCAGCAGTTCGGGACAGCCCAATGAGCAGTTCTTC.

The V call is TRBV28, the J call TRBJ2-2; TRBD1 matches 7 bases. CDR1 MDHEN and CDR2 SYDVKM come from the germline V gene. This CDR3 comprises 15 residues. The J segment lost 5 bases and the V segment lost 5 bases, leaving 8 bases of the junction unmatched. Here the CDR3 reads CASSIWQGETGELFF. In nucleotides, the CDR3 is TGTGCCAGCAGTATTTGGCAGGGGGAAACCGGGGAGCTGTTTTTT.

As concerns this clone: A read error may produce the germline difference seen at one junction end. The chain links TRBV4-1 to TRBJ2-2; a possible D gene is TRBD2 (6 bases). The CDR3 spans 15 residues. Germline-derived CDR1 and CDR2 are MGHRA and YSYEKL. CDR3 protein: CASSQGGANTGGLFF. CDR3 DNA sequence: TGCGCCAGCAGCCAAGGGGGAGCGAACACCGGGGGGCTGTTTTTT.

CDR3: CASSAGTASFYEQYF. The CDR3 DNA reads as TGTGCCAGCAGTGCGGGGACAGCGAGCTTCTACGAGCAGTACTTC. The V gene is TRBV6-5, the J gene TRBJ2-7; maybe TRBD1 (7 bases). Trimming removed 5 bases at V and 3 bases at J, with 17 bases between. From germline, CDR1 is MNHEY and CDR2 SVGAGI. This CDR3 has 15 residues.

This clone was seen more than once but under ten times. This same CDR3 is encoded by further DNA sequences in the sample. The chain combines TRBV5-1 with TRBJ1-2; TRBD1 is a possible D gene (5 bases). Trimming removed 0 bases at V and 7 bases at J, with 13 bases between. The CDR3 runs to 14 residues. The germline V gene has CDR1 SGHRS and CDR2 YFSETQ. The CDR3 bases are TGCGCCAGCAGCTTGGCCGGCAGGGAAGCTGGCTACACCTTC. It translates to CASSLAGREAGYTF.